The table lists the clone carrying this TCR beta chain with a few counts. Its antigen is unknown. TCRdb reprocessed the RT-PCR reads with MiXCR, giving one entry per CDR3 protein. The table shows about 800,000 distinct CDR3 sequences, with roughly 20% occurring only once. This sample was taken from a study of response to subunit inactivated influenza vaccine. The study's findings and limits: Authors suggested each seasonal flu vaccination may recruit only limited numbers of new T cells.

The germline V gene has CDR1 SGHRS and CDR2 YFSETQ. This CDR3 has 13 amino acids. V lost 2 bases, J lost 5 bases, and 10 bases lay in between. The sample was PBMCs from blood, taken approximately 5 days after vaccination. The receptor's source is a man aged 50 to 60 who received an inactivated influenza vaccine. V and J are TRBV5-1 and TRBJ2-5; D remains ambiguous. The CDR3 protein is CASSFRALETQYF. The CDR3 DNA is TGCGCCAGCAGCTTTAGGGCGTTGGAGACCCAGTACTTC.